The clone carrying this T cell receptor (beta chain) appeared a single time. The entry originates in a study of control samples from healthy donors and cancer patients. Per germline, CDR1 GTSNPN and CDR2 SVGIG (reference sequence). V was clipped by 2 bases and J by 8 bases, with 21 bases between them. The CDR3 loop spans 16 amino acids. Assay used: immunoSEQ multiplex PCR; TCRdb lists only in-frame clones, some missing. In the table there are approximately 150,000 clones, approximately 92% of which are singletons. V gene TRBV30 combines with J gene TRBJ1-4; the D is unclear. Sequenced: blood. The source is a man aged 25 to 40 in good health. The CDR3 loop is CAWSPTALYPTEKLFF. The DNA for the CDR3 is TGTGCCTGGAGTCCGACCGCTCTATACCCCACCGAAAAACTGTTTTTT.